This is a list of T cell receptor beta chains from one sample in a study of blood T cell repertoires in COVID-19. Assay: immunoSEQ multiplex PCR; the TCRdb copy retains only in-frame clones and omits some. The data show over 200,000 clones, more than 65% seen once. Sequencing was done on a sample of peripheral blood. These receptors were obtained from a man aged 50 or older with active or convalescent COVID-19. CDR3s include the opening cysteine and the closing phenylalanine or tryptophan. Fields, in order: J gene, clone size, D gene, V gene, CDR3 DNA, CDR3 protein. D genes are given only for firm matches. Not all rows give a size; the values are once, few, many and, for expanded clones, a class.

J: TRBJ1-5
size: NA
D: TRBD1
V: TRBV19
DNA: TGTGCCAGTCAGACAGGGAACAATCAGCCCCAGCATTTT
CDR3: CASQTGNNQPQHF

J: TRBJ2-7
size: NA
D: TRBD2
V: TRBV19
DNA: TGTGCCAGTAGTAGGACAGCGGGAGAAAGAGAGCAGTACTTC
CDR3: CASSRTAGEREQYF

J: TRBJ1-1
size: NA
D: NA
V: TRBV9
DNA: TGTGCCAGCAGCCCGGTCCAGGAGAACACTGAAGCTTTCTTT
CDR3: CASSPVQENTEAFF

J: TRBJ2-3
size: NA
D: NA
V: TRBV5-8
DNA: TGTGCCAGCAGCTTGGATAGCGGCAGCCCCTCCGATACGCAGTATTTT
CDR3: CASSLDSGSPSDTQYF

J: TRBJ1-1
size: NA
D: TRBD1
V: TRBV5-4
DNA: TGTGCCAGCAGCTTGGGGACAGGGTTGAGGAACACTGAAGCTTTCTTT
CDR3: CASSLGTGLRNTEAFF

J: TRBJ2-5
size: once
D: NA
V: TRBV20-1
DNA: TGCAGTGCTAGGCGGGCGGAGACCCAGTACTTC
CDR3: CSARRAETQYF

J: TRBJ2-1
size: NA
D: TRBD1
V: TRBV11-2
DNA: TGTGCCAGCAGCTTAGGACAGGGGTGGTACAATGAGCAGTTCTTC
CDR3: CASSLGQGWYNEQFF

J: TRBJ1-3
size: NA
D: NA
V: TRBV6-2/TRBV6-3
DNA: TGTGCCAGCAGTTACTCGGGGAGCTCTGGAAACACCATATATTTT
CDR3: CASSYSGSSGNTIYF

J: TRBJ1-2
size: NA
D: NA
V: TRBV5-1
DNA: TGCGCCAGCAACCCGACGGGGGGCCGTGGCTACACCTTC
CDR3: CASNPTGGRGYTF

J: TRBJ2-3
size: NA
D: NA
V: TRBV5-6
DNA: TGTGCCAGCAGCTCAACAGATACGCAGTATTTT
CDR3: CASSSTDTQYF

J: TRBJ2-3
size: NA
D: NA
V: TRBV3-1/TRBV3-2
DNA: TGTGCCAGCAGCCAATCCCCCGCCCTAGGATCACAAGATACGCAGTATTTT
CDR3: CASSQSPALGSQDTQYF

J: TRBJ1-3
size: NA
D: NA
V: TRBV3-1/TRBV3-2
DNA: TGTGCCAGCAGCCAAGATGTAGGGGCTGGAAACACCATATATTTT
CDR3: CASSQDVGAGNTIYF

J: TRBJ2-1
size: NA
D: NA
V: TRBV6-2/TRBV6-3
DNA: TGTGCCAGCAGTTACTCGAGGGAGCAGTTCTTC
CDR3: CASSYSREQFF

J: TRBJ2-1
size: NA
D: NA
V: TRBV29-1
DNA: TGCAGCCCCCTCCTCAGCTCCTACAATGAGCAGTTCTTC
CDR3: CSPLLSSYNEQFF

J: TRBJ2-5
size: NA
D: TRBD1
V: TRBV14
DNA: TGTGCCAGCAGCCTCCGACAGGGATTGGAGACCCAGTACTTC
CDR3: CASSLRQGLETQYF

J: TRBJ2-6
size: NA
D: NA
V: TRBV2
DNA: TGTGCCAGCAGTGAAAACAGGGCCTCTGGGGCCAACGTCCTGACTTTC
CDR3: CASSENRASGANVLTF

J: TRBJ1-1
size: NA
D: NA
V: TRBV3-1/TRBV3-2
DNA: TGTGCCAGCAGCCAAGACAGGGGCACTGAAGCTTTCTTT
CDR3: CASSQDRGTEAFF

J: TRBJ1-6
size: few
D: NA
V: TRBV5-8
DNA: TGTGCCAGCAGCTTGAGGGGCTCGCATAATTCACCCCTCCACTTT
CDR3: CASSLRGSHNSPLHF

J: TRBJ2-1
size: NA
D: TRBD2
V: TRBV5-1
DNA: TGCGCCAGCAGCTCGTTAGCGGGGACTCCCAACAATGAGCAGTTCTTC
CDR3: CASSSLAGTPNNEQFF

J: TRBJ2-5
size: NA
D: TRBD2
V: TRBV11-2
DNA: TGTGCCAGCAGCAGGACTAGCGGGAGCCAAGAGACCCAGTACTTC
CDR3: CASSRTSGSQETQYF

J: TRBJ2-5
size: few
D: NA
V: TRBV18
DNA: TGTGCCAGCTCGCCGACTAGCCAAGAGACCCAGTACTTC
CDR3: CASSPTSQETQYF

J: TRBJ2-1
size: NA
D: TRBD2
V: TRBV4-3
DNA: TGCGCCAGCAGCCAGCGGGGGTGGTACAATGAGCAGTTCTTC
CDR3: CASSQRGWYNEQFF

J: TRBJ2-7
size: NA
D: NA
V: TRBV19
DNA: TGTGCCAGTAGTATGACAGAAACCGCCTACGAGCAGTACTTC
CDR3: CASSMTETAYEQYF

J: TRBJ1-6
size: NA
D: NA
V: TRBV9
DNA: TGTGCCAGCAGCGTAGGGCAGGGGCATTCACCCCTCCACTTT
CDR3: CASSVGQGHSPLHF

J: TRBJ2-1
size: NA
D: NA
V: TRBV3-1/TRBV3-2
DNA: TGTGCCAGCAGCCAAGGGTGGGGACCAGGGGGAGGTGAGCAGTTCTTC
CDR3: CASSQGWGPGGGEQFF

J: TRBJ1-2
size: NA
D: NA
V: TRBV4-1
DNA: TGCGCCAGCAGTCCAAGCTACCCGGCGGATTATGGCTACACCTTC
CDR3: CASSPSYPADYGYTF

J: TRBJ2-2
size: NA
D: NA
V: TRBV7-7
DNA: TGTGCCAGCAGCTTAGGACAGGACACCGCTAGGGAGCTGTTTTTT
CDR3: CASSLGQDTARELFF

J: TRBJ2-2
size: NA
D: NA
V: TRBV2
DNA: TGTGCCAGCTGGAGGGGCTCGAACACCGGGGAGCTGTTTTTT
CDR3: CASWRGSNTGELFF

J: TRBJ1-6
size: NA
D: TRBD1
V: TRBV27
DNA: TGTGCCAGCACCCTCTCGCACAGGGGAACCTATAATTCACCCCTCCACTTT
CDR3: CASTLSHRGTYNSPLHF

J: TRBJ1-5
size: NA
D: NA
V: TRBV28
DNA: TGTGCCAGCAGTCCGGATAACAGGGCAGATAGCAATCAGCCCCAGCATTTT
CDR3: CASSPDNRADSNQPQHF

J: TRBJ1-5
size: NA
D: TRBD1
V: TRBV3-1/TRBV3-2
DNA: TGTGCCAGCAGCCCGAGCGGACAGGGGGATCAGCCCCAGCATTTT
CDR3: CASSPSGQGDQPQHF

J: TRBJ1-1
size: NA
D: NA
V: TRBV2
DNA: TGTGCCAGCCTCTATCGCGGCGCTGAAGCTTTCTTT
CDR3: CASLYRGAEAFF

J: TRBJ2-7
size: NA
D: NA
V: TRBV6-5
DNA: TGTGCCAGCAGTAGGACAGCCTCCTACGAGCAGTACTTC
CDR3: CASSRTASYEQYF

J: TRBJ1-2
size: NA
D: NA
V: TRBV6-5
DNA: TGTGCCAGCAGTTACTCGAGAGGGCGCTATGGCTACACCTTC
CDR3: CASSYSRGRYGYTF

J: TRBJ1-2
size: NA
D: TRBD1
V: TRBV25-1
DNA: TGTGCCAGCAGTGGCACCCTCAGGGGGGCGGTTTATGGCTACACCTTC
CDR3: CASSGTLRGAVYGYTF

J: TRBJ1-5
size: NA
D: TRBD1
V: TRBV27
DNA: TGTGCCAGCAGCTTGGGACAGGGAAGCCGTCAGCCCCAGCATTTT
CDR3: CASSLGQGSRQPQHF

J: TRBJ2-3
size: NA
D: TRBD2
V: TRBV18
DNA: TGTGCCAGCTCACCTAGCGGGGGGTTCACAGATACGCAGTATTTT
CDR3: CASSPSGGFTDTQYF

J: TRBJ2-7
size: NA
D: TRBD2
V: TRBV5-5
DNA: TGTGCCAGCAGCCGGACTAGCGGAATTTACGAGCAGTACTTC
CDR3: CASSRTSGIYEQYF

J: TRBJ1-1
size: NA
D: NA
V: TRBV15
DNA: TGTGCCACCAGCAAGGGGGACACTGAAGCTTTCTTT
CDR3: CATSKGDTEAFF

J: TRBJ2-5
size: NA
D: NA
V: TRBV7-7
DNA: TGTGCCAGCAGCTTCAGGGGCGGTCAAGAGACCCAGTACTTC
CDR3: CASSFRGGQETQYF

J: TRBJ1-1
size: NA
D: TRBD1
V: TRBV19
DNA: TGTGCCAGTAGCCCCTCGACAGGGCTGGGGACTGAAGCTTTCTTT
CDR3: CASSPSTGLGTEAFF

J: TRBJ1-1
size: NA
D: NA
V: TRBV30
DNA: TGTGCCTGGTCCCCTGCGAGCACTGAAGCTTTCTTT
CDR3: CAWSPASTEAFF

J: TRBJ1-1
size: NA
D: NA
V: TRBV6-5
DNA: TGTGCCAGCAGCATTTCCCAGGGGACTGAAGCTTTCTTT
CDR3: CASSISQGTEAFF

J: TRBJ2-7
size: NA
D: NA
V: TRBV4-3
DNA: TGCGCCAGCAGCCAAGTTCCGGACAGTTTCGAGCAGTACTTC
CDR3: CASSQVPDSFEQYF

J: TRBJ1-2
size: NA
D: NA
V: TRBV25-1
DNA: TGTGCCAGCAGTGCCCTGGTGGGAGTTAACTATGGCTACACCTTC
CDR3: CASSALVGVNYGYTF